This T cell receptor beta chain was profiled in a study of T cells after yellow fever vaccination (dated by TCRdb to between 2019 and 2020). Some background on the complete study: The SMART-Seq v4 Ultra Low Input RNA kit was used to prepare libraries from fractions with low cell numbers. To follow T-cell clones before and after both primary and booster YFV17D yellow fever vaccination, bulk TCR alpha and beta repertoires underwent longitudinal sequencing. Two healthy male donors made up the cohort, one aged 18 to 30 years and the other aged 30 to 39 years. Blood was drawn at multiple timepoints before and after primary and secondary immunization, with bulk PBMC replicates and cell subsets isolated.

Beyond this particular receptor, the publication reports: Because only two donors were included in the study, the extent to which the findings can be generalized is limited. Because abundant contaminating clonotypes from the bulk population could be contained in FACS-sorted repertoires, computational filtering was required. Compared with the primary T-cell response, the secondary T-cell response was faster but weaker, reaching its peak on day 5 rather than on day 15. After the booster, most of the clones that had expanded following primary vaccination were detected again (approximately 95% of CD4 and 80% to 90% of CD8), which suggests that memory was broadly maintained. A small share of clonotypes was detected in both CD4 and CD8 compartments, with the overlap likely arising from convergent recombination.

This clonotype has ten or more counts. Its antigen has not been determined. No per-base quality is available; no much larger clone lies one base away. Deletion took 0 bases off V and 6 bases off J, with a span of 11 bases between the germline ends. For CDR1 and CDR2, the germline V gene lists SGHRS and YFSETQ. The CDR3 numbers 14 residues from cysteine through phenylalanine. Solely the CDR3 DNA is kept, with 42 bases framed from the first base. Reading the label with the study, this specimen's treatment or condition is: live attenuated yellow fever vaccine strain. A standard Ficoll-Paque protocol was used to isolate PBMCs from peripheral blood. Dynabeads CD4 and CD8 positive selection kits were used to isolate the CD4 and CD8 T-cell fractions. TriZol was used to extract RNA from bulk PBMCs, from CD4 and CD8 fractions, and from dextramer-positive and dextramer-negative fractions. Synthesis of TCR cDNA relied on 5'RACE template switching, a step that introduced a universal primer site along with unique molecular identifiers. Priming of cDNA synthesis was performed from both the TCR alpha and TCR beta constant segments. Library amplification involved two PCR steps, and the second step added sample barcodes and sequencing adapters. Sequencing of libraries was performed on Illumina HiSeq 2500 (2x100 bp) or NovaSeq (2x150 bp). The study's own analysis went as follows. MIGEC was used to demultiplex reads and collapse the reads into UMI consensus sequences, and MiXCR was used for V(D)J alignment. Using edgeR on replicate PBMC samples, clonotypes were called vaccine-responding if FDR was below 0.01 and the log2 fold change was above 5 up to day 15. Each bulk clonotype received a CD4 or CD8 identity based on whether the sequenced CD4 or CD8 repertoire contained that clonotype at higher abundance. TCRdb ran its own pipeline on the public reads, namely fastp trimming at Q25 and MiXCR clone calling, and kept in-frame beta chains. Rows with one shared CDR3 protein collapse into an entry with the most common genes and DNA. The V and J calls reflect TCRdb's pipeline rather than the authors' work. The sample has some 120,000 distinct CDR3 sequences on record, roughly 6.7% of them singletons. The leading ten clones occupy nearly 2.5% of the sample.

This specimen was CD4+ T cells sorted from PBMCs, taken more than 8 days after the first yellow fever vaccination. Recombination joined TRBV5-1 with TRBJ2-3; a tentative D call is TRBD2 (5 bases match). The sequence was collected from a man aged 18 to 35 who received the YFV17D yellow fever vaccine. The DNA sequence is TGCGCCAGCAGCTTGGGGACTCTGGCCGATACGCAGTATTTT. The encoded protein is CASSLGTLADTQYF.